This T cell receptor (beta chain) came from a study of T cells in Graves' hyperthyroidism and ophthalmopathy. Whole-study context: Pretreatment peripheral blood was obtained at initial diagnosis. Whole-study findings and limits: A model using 13 V-J features told ophthalmopathy apart from stable hyperthyroidism.

Newly diagnosed hyperthyroidism patients aged 18 to 65 years had disease lasting under 2 months. Exclusion of patients followed from uncontrolled infection, other autoimmune disease, pregnancy or lactation. The length of the CDR3 is 12 residues. The V and J ends lost 5 bases and 7 bases respectively, with 12 bases between them. There were TCR beta CDR3 regions amplified from RNA transcripts. Primed by the HTBI set, a first-round RT-PCR was run on the TCR CDR3. TCRdb re-analysed the multiplex PCR reads in MiXCR, keeping a single row per CDR3 protein. This sample yields 360,000 or so distinct CDR3 sequences, of which 19% are seen a single time; about 4% belongs to the top ten. Turning to this clonotype: Its cognate antigen is unknown.

The source is a woman under 30 with Graves' hyperthyroidism. The V gene is TRBV12-3 or TRBV12-4, the J gene TRBJ2-7; D gene unclear. Sequenced material: blood. CDR3 region: CASSPSWWEQYF. CDR3 bases: TGTGCCAGCAGTCCTTCCTGGTGGGAGCAGTACTTC.